This TCR beta chain was documented in a study of vaccination effects on CD4 cells after COVID-19. Study-wide context: All participants had two doses of either the BNT162b2 or mRNA-1273 vaccine. Study conclusions and caveats: Researchers report that only 1 of 255 vaccine-induced clones in healthy vaccinees cross-reacted with common cold coronaviruses.

V shed 4 bases and J shed 6 bases, with 5 bases lying between them. Germline loops: CDR1 SGDLS, CDR2 YYNGEE. The CDR3 extends over 12 amino acids. Turning to this clone: Its antigen is still unknown.

Pools of viral peptides were used by the ViraFEST assay to expand antigen-specific CD4+ T cells ahead of sequencing. Investigators separated out CD4+ T cells once around 11 days of culture had passed. Absence of prior SARS-CoV-2 infection characterized the vaccine recipients, who showed negative nucleocapsid antibodies. Replacing half the medium with IL-2 medium was done on days 3 and 7. The data were produced by immunoSEQ multiplex PCR, yet TCRdb's version contains in-frame clones alone and is incomplete. The table has 35,000 to 50,000 clones, over 75% seen once. The TCR was taken from a human donor who received a COVID-19 vaccine. The sequencing here drew on CD4+ T cells from PBMCs cultured with HCoV-NL63 spike peptides, taken before COVID-19 vaccination. The chain couples TRBV9 to TRBJ1-6; no definite D call. This CDR3 reads CASSLPNSPLHF. The CDR3 DNA sequence: TGTGCCAGCAGCTTACCTAATTCACCCCTCCACTTT.